Each of the 25 T cell receptor beta chains below was sequenced from the same sample in a study of T cells after yellow fever vaccination. TCRdb re-analysed the 5' RACE reads in MiXCR, keeping a single row per CDR3 protein. The table shows about 63,000 distinct CDR3 sequences, with 7.4% occurring only once. The specimen comprised CD8+ T cells sorted from PBMCs, sampled 15 days after the yellow fever booster vaccination. These TCRs come from a man aged 25 to 45 who received the YFV17D yellow fever vaccine.

This chain links TRBV11-2 with TRBJ2-3; D is unclear. The CDR3 runs to 12 residues. The V gene's germline CDR1 is SGHAT and CDR2 FQNNGV. Trimming took 6 bases from V and 6 from J, leaving 10 bases between them. This CDR3 is CASRDRYDTQYF. CDR3 coding DNA: TGTGCCAGCAGAGACCGATACGATACGCAGTATTTT.

This clonotype was picked up many times. The CDR3 bases are TGCGCCAGCAGTGAGTTAGCGGGAGGGTGGGAGACCCAGTACTTC. Translating it yields CASSELAGGWETQYF. This sequence joins TRBV10-2 and TRBJ2-5, with TRBD2 identical over 11 bases. V lost 1 base to trimming and J lost 5 bases; unmatched junction nucleotides: 3. Germline V gene sequence: CDR1 WSHSY, CDR2 SAAADI. This CDR3 region has 15 residues.

This clonotype was seen ten or more times. This chain links TRBV11-2 with TRBJ2-7; weak D call: TRBD1 (5 bases). Germline-derived CDR1 and CDR2 are SGHAT and FQNNGV. This CDR3 contains 13 residues. Trimming cost V 1 base and J 2 bases, with 6 bases left between them. The CDR3 is CASSLGQTYEQYF. Written as DNA, the CDR3 is TGTGCCAGCAGCTTAGGACAGACCTACGAGCAGTACTTC.

Note on this clonotype: A much larger clone differs from this one at a single base, so this may be a read error. The genes are TRBV20-1 and TRBJ2-1; no clear D. This CDR3 is 13 amino acids long. Trimming removed 4 bases at V and 2 bases at J, with 9 bases between. Germline values: CDR1 DFQATT, CDR2 SNEGSKA (reference sequence). CDR3 amino acids: CSANHSPYNEQFF. Written as DNA, the CDR3 is TGCAGTGCTAATCATAGCCCCTACAATGAGCAGTTCTTC.

The J gene is TRBJ2-2, the V gene TRBV30; D call uncertain. V dropped 6 bases and J dropped 0 bases, with 14 bases sitting between them. The CDR3 is 15 residues long. Germline values: CDR1 GTSNPN, CDR2 SVGIG (reference sequence). The CDR3 nucleotides read TGTGCCTGCAGTTTGTTTCCGGCGAACACCGGGGAGCTGTTTTTT. Protein product: CACSLFPANTGELFF. Looking up the rest from reference TRBV30 and TRBJ2-2 gives the full variable domain: SQTIHQWPATLVQPVGSPLSLECTVEGTSNPNLYWYRQAAGRGLQLLFYSVGIGQISSEVPQNLSASRPQDRQFILSSKKLLLSDSGFYLCACSLFPANTGELFFGEGSRLTVL.

As to this clonotype: A read error is possible here, since a much larger clone lies one base away. This chain joins TRBV20-1 and TRBJ2-3, with a weak D call TRBD2 (5 bases). V lost 2 bases and J 3 bases, leaving 12 bases between the germline ends. The CDR3 consists of 14 residues. In germline, CDR1 is DFQATT, CDR2 SNEGSKA (reference sequence). The DNA for the CDR3 is TGCAGTGCTAGACAGCGGCAGGCAACAGATACGCAGTATTTT. Translation gives CSARQRQATDTQYF.

This clonotype was counted ten times or more. The chain employs TRBV11-1 and TRBJ2-2; 7 bases fit TRBD1. Trimming at V came to 2 bases and at J to 5 bases, leaving 14 bases not matched to a gene. The germline CDR1 and CDR2 sequences are SGHAT and FQDESV (reference sequence). CDR3 length equals 18 residues. Written as DNA, the CDR3 is TGTGCCAGCAGCTTAAAGGAGGTCCAGGGGGTTCGGACCGGGGAGCTGTTTTTT. Translating it yields CASSLKEVQGVRTGELFF.

This clonotype was seen many times. This chain links TRBV7-2 with TRBJ2-2; no firm D call. Trimming took 4 bases from V and 6 from J, leaving 6 bases between them. Germline V gene sequence: CDR1 SGHTA, CDR2 FQGNSA. This CDR3 comprises 12 residues. This CDR3 is CASSYGPGELFF. Written as DNA, the CDR3 is TGTGCCAGCAGCTACGGTCCCGGGGAGCTGTTTTTT.

This clonotype was counted ten times or more. The chain employs TRBV6-1 and TRBJ1-1, with TRBD1 as a possible D gene (6 bases). The CDR3 consists of 13 residues. From germline, CDR1 is MNHNS and CDR2 SASEGT. V dropped 6 bases and J dropped 4 bases, with 12 bases sitting between them. The CDR3 protein is CASRTGTTTEAFF. The CDR3 DNA is TGTGCCAGCAGGACCGGGACAACCACTGAAGCTTTCTTT.

The genes are TRBV7-2 and TRBJ2-7; either TRBD1 or TRBD2 may fit D (5 bases each). The germline V and J ends were trimmed by 7 bases and 1 base, with 14 bases remaining between them. The CDR3 is 14 amino acids. The germline V gene has CDR1 SGHTA and CDR2 FQGNSA. The CDR3 protein is CASTQGGLSYEQYF. In DNA, the CDR3 is TGTGCCAGCACCCAGGGCGGGTTATCCTACGAGCAGTACTTC.

The sample holds many counts of this clonotype. The V call is TRBV4-2, the J call TRBJ1-1; possible D gene TRBD1, 5 bases. The germline V and J ends were trimmed by 2 bases and 5 bases, with 18 bases remaining between them. The germline V gene encodes CDR1 LGHNA and CDR2 YNFKEQ. The CDR3 runs 16 residues. The CDR3: CASSQRSKGPLTEAFF. CDR3 nucleotide sequence: TGTGCCAGCAGCCAACGCTCGAAGGGGCCCCTTACTGAAGCTTTCTTT.

This clonotype was seen more than once but under ten times. The V and J genes are TRBV5-1 and TRBJ2-7, with D maybe TRBD2 (6 bases). CDR3 length: 13 amino acids. With 4 bases removed from V and 3 bases from J, the gap between germline ends came to 11 bases. Germline V gives CDR1 SGHRS, CDR2 YFSETQ. CDR3: CASSPTRIYEQYF. CDR3 bases: TGCGCCAGCAGCCCGACTAGAATCTACGAGCAGTACTTC.

Worth noting for this clonotype: Being one base from a much bigger clone, this may be a read error. This chain uses TRBV10-3 with TRBJ2-5; 8 bases agree with TRBD2. This CDR3 is 16 amino acids long. CDR1 and CDR2 from the germline V gene are ENHRY and SYGVKD. Trimming took 0 bases from V and 5 from J; bases not matched to a gene: 8. CDR3 protein: CAISESSGGTHETQYF. The DNA for the CDR3 is TGTGCCATCAGTGAGTCGAGCGGGGGAACTCATGAGACCCAGTACTTC.

In this sample, this clonotype turned up many times. The CDR3 sequence is CASSYTGAPGSYEQYF. The CDR3 DNA is TGTGCCAGCAGCTACACAGGGGCCCCTGGATCCTACGAGCAGTACTTC. The chain combines TRBV7-2 with TRBJ2-7, with 7 bases that match TRBD1. This CDR3 is built from 16 residues. J was trimmed by 1 base and V by 4 bases; bases with no gene match: 10. CDR1 and CDR2 from the germline V gene are SGHTA and FQGNSA. The whole variable domain, remainder taken from reference TRBV7-2 and TRBJ2-7, is GAGVSQSPSNKVTEKGKDVELRCDPISGHTALYWYRQSLGQGLEFLIYFQGNSAPDKSGLPSDRFSAERTGGSVSTLTIQRTQQEDSAVYLCASSYTGAPGSYEQYFGPGTRLTVT.

This clonotype appeared many times. The chain employs TRBV4-3 and TRBJ2-7; D unresolved. Germline V gene data show CDR1 as LGHNA and CDR2 as YSLEER. Trimming left V 1 base short and J 5 bases short, with 9 bases between. This CDR3 is 13 amino acids long. The CDR3 bases are TGCGCCAGCAGCCAAGGTGGCTACGACGAGCAGTACTTC. Encoded protein: CASSQGGYDEQYF.

This clonotype was seen many times. This chain links TRBV6-2 or TRBV6-3 with TRBJ2-7, with a tentative D call TRBD2 (6 bases). Germline lookup yields CDR1 MNHEY and CDR2 SVGEGT. V gave up 1 base and J gave up 1 base, with 8 bases separating them. The CDR3 is 14 residues long. The CDR3 here is CASSYFGRSYEQYF. In DNA form, the CDR3 reads TGTGCCAGCAGTTACTTCGGGAGATCCTACGAGCAGTACTTC.

This clonotype was seen at least ten times. The V gene is TRBV7-3, the J gene TRBJ2-3, with TRBD1 identical over 8 bases. Germline V gene lookup returns CDR1 SGHTA and CDR2 FQGTGA. This CDR3 comprises 15 residues. V was pared by 6 bases and J by 2 bases, with 7 bases of the junction left unmatched. CDR3 region: CASSPGQGLTDTQYF. The DNA for the CDR3 is TGTGCCAGCAGTCCAGGACAGGGTCTCACAGATACGCAGTATTTT.

This clonotype was observed at least ten times. The J gene is TRBJ2-7, the V gene TRBV12-3 or TRBV12-4, with 10 bases fitting TRBD2. The trim removed 1 base at V and 4 bases at J, leaving 7 bases unmatched. This CDR3 has 16 residues. This chain's CDR3 is CASSLVCLAGVYEQYF. The CDR3, as DNA: TGTGCCAGCAGTTTAGTATGCCTAGCGGGAGTATACGAGCAGTACTTC.

The sample holds many counts of this clonotype. The chain uses TRBV11-3 and TRBJ2-1; TRBD1 or TRBD2 may be the D gene (7 bases each). The germline V gene encodes CDR1 SGHNT and CDR2 YENEEA. The germline V and J ends were trimmed by 5 bases and 3 bases, with 14 bases remaining between them. The CDR3 length is 15 residues. Written as DNA, the CDR3 is TGTGCCAGCAGCCAGGGGGGGGACAACTACAATGAGCAGTTCTTC. Translation: CASSQGGDNYNEQFF.

This clonotype was counted at least ten times. J is TRBJ2-1 and V is TRBV2; 14 positions agree with TRBD2. There are 15 residues in the CDR3. V lost 4 bases and J lost 8; bases outside the gene matches: 4. The germline V gene has CDR1 SNHLY and CDR2 FYNNEI. CDR3 nucleotides: TGTGCCAGCAGTGTCGGGACTAGCGGGAGCCATGAGCAGTTCTTC. Amino acid sequence: CASSVGTSGSHEQFF.

This clonotype was observed at least ten times. The chain is built from TRBV5-1 and TRBJ2-1; D is tentatively TRBD1 or TRBD2 (5 bases each). The V gene lost 7 bases and the J gene lost 8 bases, with 19 bases spanning the gap. This CDR3 comprises 14 residues. From germline, CDR1 is SGHRS and CDR2 YFSETQ. For the CDR3, the DNA is TGCGCCAGCCACACCGGGACCTTGGGCCATGAGCAGTTCTTC. It translates to CASHTGTLGHEQFF.

This clonotype was counted a few times. The chain carries TRBV7-6 and TRBJ2-5; no definite D call. Germline CDR1 reads SGHVS; CDR2 reads FNYEAQ. V gave up 3 bases and J gave up 2 bases, with 22 bases separating them. CDR3 size: 18 residues. CDR3 in DNA: TGTGCCAGCAGCTTCAATGTCCAGAGACACTACCTACAAGAGACCCAGTACTTC. Its translation is CASSFNVQRHYLQETQYF.

This clonotype was observed many times. This chain joins TRBV12-3 or TRBV12-4 and TRBJ2-3; a weak D match, TRBD2 (5 bases). Trimming cost V 3 bases and J 2 bases, with 21 bases left between them. This CDR3 has 18 amino acids. CDR3 coding DNA: TGTGCCAGCAGTTTGCTGGCGGGCGAGGAGTTGGACACAGATACGCAGTATTTT. This encodes CASSLLAGEELDTDTQYF.

This clonotype has ten or more counts. The chain has TRBV20-1 and TRBJ2-1, with TRBD2 as a possible D gene (6 bases). Germline CDR1 and CDR2: DFQATT and SNEGSKA (reference sequence). Trimming shortened V by 6 bases and J by 8 bases, and 20 bases separated the two germline ends. The CDR3 has 14 residues. CDR3 in DNA: TGCAGTGCCAGGGCGGCCGGGAGCGGGTATGAGCAGTTCTTC. Amino acids: CSARAAGSGYEQFF.

The table lists this clonotype with many counts. V is TRBV19 and J is TRBJ2-7; TRBD1 agrees at 7 bases. This CDR3 spans 14 amino acids. The V gene end was trimmed by 5 bases and the J gene end by 0 bases; junction bases not matched to a gene: 4. Germline-derived CDR1 and CDR2 are LNHDA and SQIVND (reference sequence). Here the CDR3 DNA reads TGTGCCAGTAGTGCACAGGGGAGCTCCTACGAGCAGTACTTC. It yields the protein CASSAQGSSYEQYF. The full variable domain, its missing parts supplied by reference TRBV19 and TRBJ2-7, is DGGITQSPKYLFRKEGQNVTLSCEQNLNHDAMYWYRQDPGQGLRLIYYSQIVNDFQKGDIAEGYSVSREKKESFPLTVTSAQKNPTAFYLCASSAQGSSYEQYFGPGTRLTVT.